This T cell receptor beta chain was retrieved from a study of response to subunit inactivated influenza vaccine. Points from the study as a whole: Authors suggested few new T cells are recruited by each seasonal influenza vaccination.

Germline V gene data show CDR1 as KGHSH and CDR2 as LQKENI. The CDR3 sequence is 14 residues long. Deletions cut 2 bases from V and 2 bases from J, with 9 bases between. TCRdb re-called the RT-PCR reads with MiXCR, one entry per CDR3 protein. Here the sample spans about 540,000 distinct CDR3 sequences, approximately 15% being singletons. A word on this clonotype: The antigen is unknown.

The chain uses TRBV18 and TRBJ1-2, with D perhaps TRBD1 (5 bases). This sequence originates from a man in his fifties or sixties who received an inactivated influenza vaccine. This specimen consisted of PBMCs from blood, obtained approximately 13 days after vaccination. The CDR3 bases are TGTGCCAGCTCACCAACTCAGGGAAACTATGGCTACACCTTC. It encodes CASSPTQGNYGYTF.